These 14 T cell receptor beta chains share one sample of origin, sequenced in a study of T cell responses to AZD1222 COVID-19 vaccine. Only in-frame clones appear in the TCRdb table, and some are missing; sequencing was by immunoSEQ multiplex PCR. The table shows approximately 99,000 clones, with about 89% occurring only once. The starting material was peripheral blood, obtained 28 days after the second AZD1222 dose. These receptors were taken from an adult who received the AZD1222 COVID-19 vaccine.

The chain is built from TRBV29-1 and TRBJ1-1; 8 bases agree with TRBD1. The V gene's germline CDR1 is SQVTM and CDR2 ANQGSEA. V gave up 6 bases and J gave up 0 bases; unmatched junction bases: 3. This CDR3 is 13 amino acids long. This CDR3 reads CSVMTGVNTEAFF. The CDR3 nucleotides read TGCAGCGTCATGACAGGGGTGAACACTGAAGCTTTCTTT.

The chain combines TRBV28 with TRBJ1-6; 8 bases are shared with TRBD1. The CDR3 sequence is 14 residues long. V was pared by 6 bases and J by 10 bases, with 8 bases of the junction left unmatched. CDR1 is MDHEN and CDR2 is SYDVKM in the germline V gene. In DNA form, the CDR3 reads TGTGCCAGCAGACTCGACAGGGGCAACTCACCCCTCCACTTT. Amino acids: CASRLDRGNSPLHF.

V usage is TRBV30 and J usage is TRBJ2-7; 10 bases map to TRBD2. CDR1 and CDR2 from the germline V gene are GTSNPN and SVGIG (reference sequence). With V trimmed by 3 bases and J by 4 bases, 6 bases remained unmatched. The CDR3 has 14 residues. The CDR3 here is CAWRRLAGSYEQYF. The CDR3 bases are TGTGCCTGGAGGAGACTAGCGGGCAGTTACGAGCAGTACTTC.

This clone has only one observation. V gene TRBV6-5 combines with J gene TRBJ1-6, with unresolved D. The CDR3 length is 13 residues. The ends were cut back, 6 bases at V and 9 bases at J, with 12 bases in the middle. Germline loops: CDR1 MNHEY, CDR2 SVGAGI. Here the CDR3 DNA reads TGTGCCAGCAGGAGGGCACAAAGTTCACCCCTCCACTTT. This gives the protein CASRRAQSSPLHF.

This sequence joins TRBV6-5 and TRBJ2-1; D possibly corresponds to TRBD2 (6 bases). This CDR3 has 13 residues. Trimming pared 7 bases from V and 7 bases from J, leaving 14 bases between. CDR1 MNHEY and CDR2 SVGAGI come from the germline V gene. CDR3 amino acids: CASIRDFRNEQFF. CDR3 bases: TGTGCCAGCATCCGGGACTTCAGGAATGAGCAGTTCTTC.

The gene calls are TRBV4-1 and TRBJ2-1; 8 positions match TRBD1. The V and J ends lost 1 base and 5 bases, in that order; junction bases with no gene match: 4. Per the germline V gene, CDR1 is MGHRA and CDR2 is YSYEKL. The CDR3 is made up of 15 amino acids. The CDR3 loop reads CASSQGQGAHNEQFF. The CDR3 coding sequence is TGCGCCAGCAGCCAAGGTCAGGGGGCCCACAATGAGCAGTTCTTC.

This clone was detected a few times. The chain combines TRBV20-1 with TRBJ2-1; 8 positions agree with TRBD2. V gave up 3 bases and J gave up 0 bases; unmatched junction bases: 4. Germline CDR1 and CDR2: DFQATT and SNEGSKA (reference sequence). The CDR3 is made up of 15 amino acids. The CDR3 DNA is TGCAGTGCTAGTCCGGGGGGGATCTCCTACAATGAGCAGTTCTTC. This translates into CSASPGGISYNEQFF.

The rearrangement links TRBV3-1 (or the pseudogene TRBV3-2) to TRBJ1-4; D is possibly TRBD1 (6 bases). V was trimmed by 4 bases and J by 10 bases, leaving 25 bases between them. The CDR3 consists of 17 residues. The germline V gene encodes CDR1 LGHDT and CDR2 YNNKEL (reference sequence). The CDR3 DNA sequence: TGTGCCAGCAGCCGTTTTGAAAAACAGGGTTCGGTAGGAAAACTGTTTTTT. This sequence encodes CASSRFEKQGSVGKLFF.

This rearrangement joins TRBV2 to TRBJ2-5, with D maybe TRBD1 (6 bases). Germline CDR1 SNHLY, CDR2 FYNNEI. This CDR3 has 15 residues. V was pared by 1 base and J by 1 base, with 10 bases between. The CDR3, as DNA: TGTGCCAGCAGTGAAGTGGGGGCGGTCCAAGAGACCCAGTACTTC. This sequence encodes CASSEVGAVQETQYF.

This rearrangement joins TRBV27 to TRBJ2-7, with a tentative D call TRBD1 (6 bases). Trimming pared 2 bases from V and 2 bases from J, leaving 10 bases between. Per the germline V gene, CDR1 is MNHEY and CDR2 is SMNVEV (reference sequence). The CDR3 is 14 residues long. The CDR3 region is CASSLMGHPYEQYF. Written as DNA, the CDR3 is TGTGCCAGCAGTTTAATGGGACATCCCTACGAGCAGTACTTC.

The chain has TRBV6-5 and TRBJ2-2, with D possibly being TRBD2 (5 bases). The CDR3 runs 13 residues. V was pared by 2 bases and J by 6 bases, with 7 bases between. Germline values: CDR1 MNHEY, CDR2 SVGAGI. The CDR3 region has the DNA TGTGCCAGCAGTTACCGAGGGTCCGGGGAGCTGTTTTTT. Its protein product is CASSYRGSGELFF.

The CDR3 reads CASSPQGYNSPLHF. As DNA, the CDR3 is TGCGCCAGCAGCCCACAGGGTTATAATTCACCCCTCCACTTT. This rearrangement joins TRBV5-1 to TRBJ1-6; the D gene is possibly TRBD1 (6 bases). V lost 4 bases to trimming and J lost 4 bases, with 9 bases between them. Germline lookup yields CDR1 SGHRS and CDR2 YFSETQ. There are 14 residues in the CDR3.

The chain is built from TRBV3-1 (or the pseudogene TRBV3-2) and TRBJ2-3; D possibly matches TRBD1 or TRBD2 (5 bases each). The CDR3 runs 15 residues. V lost 5 bases to trimming and J lost 0 bases, with 12 bases between them. Germline loops: CDR1 LGHDT, CDR2 YNNKEL (reference sequence). CDR3 in amino acids: CASSSGTASTDTQYF. The CDR3 region has the DNA TGTGCCAGCAGCTCCGGGACGGCTAGCACAGATACGCAGTATTTT.

V and J are TRBV28 and TRBJ2-7; D may be TRBD1 or TRBD2 (5 bases each). V was shortened by 5 bases and J by 1 base, with 15 bases between the two germline ends. The V gene's germline CDR1 is MDHEN and CDR2 SYDVKM. The CDR3 is 15 residues long. Here the CDR3 DNA reads TGTGCCAGCAGTCCAGGGAGATTCACATCCTACGAGCAGTACTTC. This encodes CASSPGRFTSYEQYF.